These 3 T cell receptor beta chains were all obtained from the same sample, sequenced in a study of blood T cells in healthy people across ages (dated by TCRdb to between 2015 and 2016). The protocol used for the library was 5' RACE. Sequencer: Illumina HiSeq 2500. A second 7 to 11 cycle PCR used a sample-barcoded 5' primer and a J-beta primer mix. In TCRdb, the public reads were trimmed at Q25 with fastp and aligned with MiXCR, with productive beta chains retained. Here each entry gathers all rows of one CDR3 protein and keeps the most common genes and DNA. In all, the sample holds 550,000 to 800,000 distinct CDR3 sequences, and about 30% of those were seen once. Together, the top ten hold over 15% of the sample. The source material was blood. All receptors derive from an elderly woman in good health. Donor details come from another sample of the same person, matched by shared clones.

This clonotype was seen a few times. A single base separates this from a much larger clone, so it may be a read error. The chain carries TRBV6-1 and TRBJ2-1; 10 bases agree with TRBD2. This CDR3 is 15 amino acids long. CDR1 is MNHNS and CDR2 is SASEGT in the germline V gene. V dropped 4 bases and J dropped 4; count of bases not matched to a gene: 4. This CDR3 reads CASSVSGGTYNEQFF. For the CDR3, the DNA is TGTGCCAGCAGTGTTAGCGGGGGGACTTACAATGAGCAGTTCTTC.

The V gene is TRBV3-1, the J gene TRBJ2-1; either TRBD1 or TRBD2 may supply D (5 bases each). Trimming pared 1 base from V and 10 bases from J, leaving 20 bases between. In germline, CDR1 is LGHDT, CDR2 YNNKEL (reference sequence). The CDR3 totals 16 residues. The CDR3 DNA is TGTGCCAGCAGCCAAGGGCCGGGACGGGCCGCGGTGGAGCAGTTCTTC. This encodes CASSQGPGRAAVEQFF.

There are many counts of this clonotype. The chain combines TRBV7-2 with TRBJ1-2; 7 positions agree with TRBD1. This CDR3 contains 13 residues. Germline CDR1 SGHTA, CDR2 FQGNSA. The trim removed 2 bases at V and 7 bases at J, leaving 4 bases unmatched. The CDR3 DNA is TGTGCCAGCAGCTTAATCAGGGGGGGTGGCTACACCTTC. Residues: CASSLIRGGGYTF.